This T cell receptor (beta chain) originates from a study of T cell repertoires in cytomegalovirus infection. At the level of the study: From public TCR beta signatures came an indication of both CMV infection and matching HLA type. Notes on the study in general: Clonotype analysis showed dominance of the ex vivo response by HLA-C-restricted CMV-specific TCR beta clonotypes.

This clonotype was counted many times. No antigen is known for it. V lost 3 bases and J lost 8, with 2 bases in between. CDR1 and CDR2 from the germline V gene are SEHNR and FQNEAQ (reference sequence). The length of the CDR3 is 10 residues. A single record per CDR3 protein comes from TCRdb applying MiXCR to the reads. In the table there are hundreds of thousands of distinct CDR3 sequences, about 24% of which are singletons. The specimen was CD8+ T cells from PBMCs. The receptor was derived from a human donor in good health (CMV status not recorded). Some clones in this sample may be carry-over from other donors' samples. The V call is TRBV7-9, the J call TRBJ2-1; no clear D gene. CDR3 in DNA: TGTGCCAGCAGCTTTCATGAGCAGTTCTTC. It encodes CASSFHEQFF.